A selection of T cell receptor beta chains follows, all from one sample in a study of T cells in lung cancer brain metastases. Clones were sequenced by immunoSEQ multiplex PCR, and TCRdb holds only the in-frame ones, with some missing. The sample holds thousands of clones, 80% to 90% seen once. Material: tumor tissue from the primary lung tumor. All receptors derive from a man between 45 and 60 years old with non-small cell lung cancer. Both conserved end residues are trimmed from each CDR3. Each record gives: J gene, V gene, clone size, CDR3 protein. Rows may omit the clone size; those that give it use once, few, many or a size class.

TRBJ2-2,TRBV5-4,.,ASSFSGFNTGELF
TRBJ1-5,TRBV28,.,ASSLMGGAQPQH
TRBJ2-7,TRBV6-5,few,ASSLTGTSGEQY
TRBJ1-2,TRBV11-2,.,ASSLGRDGYGYT
TRBJ1-1,TRBV5-1,few,ASSFGGTGSEAF
TRBJ2-1,TRBV7-3,.,ASSLQGGYNEQF
TRBJ2-7,TRBV18,.,ASSPGQGAEQY
TRBJ1-3,TRBV28,.,ASSNSPTIY
TRBJ2-7,TRBV9,.,ASSPQGGSSYEQY
TRBJ2-7,TRBV5-6,few,ASSLAPNVYEQY
TRBJ1-1,TRBV5-1,.,ASSPEKMNTEAF
TRBJ2-2,TRBV18,.,ASSPPMAVAGELF
TRBJ1-6,TRBV5-1,.,ASSGDGRTNSPLH
TRBJ2-7,TRBV27,.,ASSLYPGTLYEQY
TRBJ1-3,TRBV27,.,ASANRGPISGNTIY
TRBJ1-4,TRBV7-9,once,ASSQPGATNEKLF
TRBJ2-7,TRBV29-1,.,SVEWAGTTYEQY
TRBJ1-1,TRBV5-5,.,ASSSIGRKDTEAF
TRBJ1-2,TRBV19,once,AVYLDSLYGYT
TRBJ2-3,TRBV30,.,AWTGDSDTQY
TRBJ2-3,TRBV28,.,ASSFLSGTDTQY
TRBJ2-7,TRBV25-1,.,ASSVAGSAGSYEQY
TRBJ1-5,TRBV11-1,.,ASSPGQGAGQPQH
TRBJ1-1,TRBV6-5,.,ASRFRGRDEAF
TRBJ2-3,TRBV28,.,AAGTSDPTDTQY
TRBJ1-1,TRBV4-1,.,ASSHPRGVLENTEAF
TRBJ1-5,TRBV6-5,.,ASSYAAVNQPQH
TRBJ1-2,TRBV2,few,ASALRTSWGYT
TRBJ2-3,TRBV30,once,AWSQPDGRDTQY
TRBJ2-7,TRBV11-1,.,ASSLDVLAGGYEQY
TRBJ1-2,TRBV29-1,.,SVEAQGYGYT
TRBJ2-3,TRBV29-1,few,SEGAASTDTQY
TRBJ2-2,TRBV10-3,once,AISEGGGAIGELF
TRBJ2-6,TRBV19,few,ASSWEGVVSGANVLT
TRBJ1-1,TRBV5-1,.,ASSLVRGIGTEAF
TRBJ1-6,TRBV18,.,ASSAASGFSSPLH
TRBJ1-4,TRBV29-1,.,SGDHNEKLF
TRBJ1-1,TRBV11-1,.,ASSFSGTLNTEAF
TRBJ1-2,TRBV5-8,.,ASSLDSATGYT
TRBJ2-1,TRBV4-1,.,ASSQGPSGGFYNEQF
TRBJ1-5,TRBV4-1,.,VSSQVDQPQH
TRBJ2-2,TRBV9,.,ASSVVTGELF
TRBJ1-1,TRBV2,.,ASSEGTEAF
TRBJ2-5,TRBV18,.,ASSPTTGPRGETQY
TRBJ1-5,TRBV29-1,.,SVAEGGRNQPQH
TRBJ2-1,TRBV6-6,.,ASSYLQGNEQF
TRBJ2-6,TRBV5-4,.,ASSLEYGANVLT
TRBJ2-7,TRBV5-1,.,ASSPTLTLSYEQY
TRBJ1-6,TRBV27,.,ASSLGGNSPLH
TRBJ1-6,TRBV6-5,.,ASRPDTGYNSPLH
TRBJ1-2,TRBV6-5,.,ASSPGQGAVGHT
TRBJ1-3,TRBV10-3,.,ATKLTGNGSTIY
TRBJ2-6,TRBV7-3,.,ASSLAGPSGANVLT
TRBJ1-4,TRBV4-2,.,ASSPLTPATNEKLF
TRBJ2-7,TRBV2,.,ASTGQGGYEQY
TRBJ1-2,TRBV27,.,ASSLSPAYGYT
TRBJ2-7,TRBV18,.,ASSPLPGIREQY
TRBJ1-5,TRBV7-7,.,ASSVDPDQPQH
TRBJ1-1,TRBV7-9,.,ASSTYRQGLSFLSDRAF